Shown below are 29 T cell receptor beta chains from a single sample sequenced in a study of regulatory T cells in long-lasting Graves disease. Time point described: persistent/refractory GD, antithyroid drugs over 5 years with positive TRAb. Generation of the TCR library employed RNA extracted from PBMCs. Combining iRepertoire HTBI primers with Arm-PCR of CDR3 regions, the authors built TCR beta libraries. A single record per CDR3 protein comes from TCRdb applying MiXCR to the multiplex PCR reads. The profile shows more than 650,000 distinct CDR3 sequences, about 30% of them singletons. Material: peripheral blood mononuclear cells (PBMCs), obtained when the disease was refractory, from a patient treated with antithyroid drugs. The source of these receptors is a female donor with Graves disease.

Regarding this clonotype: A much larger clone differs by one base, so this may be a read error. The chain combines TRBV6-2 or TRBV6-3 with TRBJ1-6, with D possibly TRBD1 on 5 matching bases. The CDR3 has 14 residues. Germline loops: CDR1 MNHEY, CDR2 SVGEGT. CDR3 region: CAGSYIRDGSPLHF. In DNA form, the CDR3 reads TGTGCCGGCAGTTACATCAGGGATGGTTCACCCCTCCACTTT.

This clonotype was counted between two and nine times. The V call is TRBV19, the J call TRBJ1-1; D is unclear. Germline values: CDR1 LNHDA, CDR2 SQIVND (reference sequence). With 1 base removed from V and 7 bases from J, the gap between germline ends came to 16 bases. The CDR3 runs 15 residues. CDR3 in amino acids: CASSIGQRPLIEAFF. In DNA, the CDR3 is TGTGCCAGTAGTATAGGACAACGACCTTTGATTGAAGCTTTCTTT.

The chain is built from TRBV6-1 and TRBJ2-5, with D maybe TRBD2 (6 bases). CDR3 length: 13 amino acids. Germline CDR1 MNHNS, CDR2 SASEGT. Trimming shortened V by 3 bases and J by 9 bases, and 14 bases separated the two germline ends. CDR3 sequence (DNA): TGTGCCAGCAGTGAGAGGCGGGGATCGGCCCAGTACTTC. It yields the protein CASSERRGSAQYF.

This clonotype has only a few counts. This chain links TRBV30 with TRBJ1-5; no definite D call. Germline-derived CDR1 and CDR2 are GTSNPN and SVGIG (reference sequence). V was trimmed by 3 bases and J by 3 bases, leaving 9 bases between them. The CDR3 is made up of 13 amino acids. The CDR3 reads CAWSDGFNQPQHF. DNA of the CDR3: TGTGCCTGGAGCGACGGATTCAATCAGCCCCAGCATTTT.

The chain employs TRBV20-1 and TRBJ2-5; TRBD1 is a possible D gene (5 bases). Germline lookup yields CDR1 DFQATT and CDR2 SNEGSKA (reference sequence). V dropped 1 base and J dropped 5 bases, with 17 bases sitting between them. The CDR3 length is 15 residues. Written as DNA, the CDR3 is TGCAGTGCTAGAGTTCTAGTAGGGGCCGGGGAGACCCAGTACTTC. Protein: CSARVLVGAGETQYF.

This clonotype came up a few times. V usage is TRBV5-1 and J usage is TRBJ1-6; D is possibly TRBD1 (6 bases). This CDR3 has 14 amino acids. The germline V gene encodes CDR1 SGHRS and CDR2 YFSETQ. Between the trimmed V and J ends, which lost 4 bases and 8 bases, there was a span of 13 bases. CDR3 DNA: TGCGCCAGCAGCCGTGGGACACCTGATTCACCCCTCCACTTT. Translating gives CASSRGTPDSPLHF.

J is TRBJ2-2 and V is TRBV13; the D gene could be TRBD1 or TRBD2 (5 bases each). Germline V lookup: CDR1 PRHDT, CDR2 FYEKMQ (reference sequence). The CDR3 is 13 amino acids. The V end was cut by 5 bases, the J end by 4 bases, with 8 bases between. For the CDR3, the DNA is TGTGCCAGCAGCGAGGGACCCACCGGGGAGCTGTTTTTT. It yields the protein CASSEGPTGELFF. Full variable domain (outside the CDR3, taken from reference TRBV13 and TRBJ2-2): AAGVIQSPRHLIKEKRETATLKCYPIPRHDTVYWYQQGPGQDPQFLISFYEKMQSDKGSIPDRFSAQQFSDYHSELNMSSLELGDSALYFCASSEGPTGELFFGEGSRLTVL.

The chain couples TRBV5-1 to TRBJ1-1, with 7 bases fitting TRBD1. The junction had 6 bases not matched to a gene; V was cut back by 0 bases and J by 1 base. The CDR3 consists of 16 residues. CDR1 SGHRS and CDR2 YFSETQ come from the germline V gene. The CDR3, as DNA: TGCGCCAGCAGCTTGGCCATGGAGGGGGCGAACACTGAAGCTTTCTTT. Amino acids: CASSLAMEGANTEAFF.

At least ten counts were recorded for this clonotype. The CDR3 loop reads CASLRVVELDQETQYF. In nucleotides, the CDR3 is TGTGCCAGTCTCCGGGTGGTGGAGTTGGACCAAGAGACCCAGTACTTC. This rearrangement joins TRBV2 to TRBJ2-5; D gene uncertain. The CDR3 extends over 16 amino acids. Trimming cost V 9 bases and J 0 bases, with 20 bases left between them. Germline V gene lookup returns CDR1 SNHLY and CDR2 FYNNEI.

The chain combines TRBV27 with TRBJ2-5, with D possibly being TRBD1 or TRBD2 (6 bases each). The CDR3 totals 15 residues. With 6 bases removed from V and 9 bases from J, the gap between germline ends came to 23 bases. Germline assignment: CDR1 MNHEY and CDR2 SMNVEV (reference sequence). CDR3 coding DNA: TGTGCCAGCAGCCCAAGGGGAGGACAGAACTTGCCCCAGTACTTC. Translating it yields CASSPRGGQNLPQYF.

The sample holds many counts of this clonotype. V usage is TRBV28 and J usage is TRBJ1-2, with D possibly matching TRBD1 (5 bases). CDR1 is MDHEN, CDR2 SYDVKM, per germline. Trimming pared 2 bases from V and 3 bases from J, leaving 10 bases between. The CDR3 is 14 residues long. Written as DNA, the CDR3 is TGTGCCAGCAGTTTAGGGGCCGCCTACTATGGCTACACCTTC. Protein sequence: CASSLGAAYYGYTF.

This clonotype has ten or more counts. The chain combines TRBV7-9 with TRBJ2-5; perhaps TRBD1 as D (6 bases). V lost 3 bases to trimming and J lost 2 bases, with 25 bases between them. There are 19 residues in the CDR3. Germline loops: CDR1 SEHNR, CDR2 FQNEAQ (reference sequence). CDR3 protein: CASSFRGGAGWRRQETQYF. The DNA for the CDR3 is TGTGCCAGCAGCTTTCGTGGGGGCGCAGGGTGGCGAAGACAAGAGACCCAGTACTTC.

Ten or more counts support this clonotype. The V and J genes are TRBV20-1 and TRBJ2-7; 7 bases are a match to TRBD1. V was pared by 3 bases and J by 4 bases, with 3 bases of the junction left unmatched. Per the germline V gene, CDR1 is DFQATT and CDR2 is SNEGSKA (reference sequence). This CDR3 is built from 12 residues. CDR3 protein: CSASRQGYEQYF. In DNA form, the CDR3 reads TGCAGTGCTAGCAGACAGGGTTACGAGCAGTACTTC.

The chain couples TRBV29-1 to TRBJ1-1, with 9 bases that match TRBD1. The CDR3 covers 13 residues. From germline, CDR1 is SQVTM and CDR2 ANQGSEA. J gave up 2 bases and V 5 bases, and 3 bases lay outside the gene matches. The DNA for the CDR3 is TGCAGCGTTCGGACAGGGGTAAACACTGAAGCTTTCTTT. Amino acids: CSVRTGVNTEAFF.

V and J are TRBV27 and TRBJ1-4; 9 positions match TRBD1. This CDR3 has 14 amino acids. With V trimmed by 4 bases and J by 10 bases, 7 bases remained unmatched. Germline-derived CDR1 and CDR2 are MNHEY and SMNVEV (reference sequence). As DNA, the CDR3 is TGTGCCAGCAGTTCCGGGACAGGGAGAGGAAAACTGTTTTTT. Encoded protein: CASSSGTGRGKLFF.

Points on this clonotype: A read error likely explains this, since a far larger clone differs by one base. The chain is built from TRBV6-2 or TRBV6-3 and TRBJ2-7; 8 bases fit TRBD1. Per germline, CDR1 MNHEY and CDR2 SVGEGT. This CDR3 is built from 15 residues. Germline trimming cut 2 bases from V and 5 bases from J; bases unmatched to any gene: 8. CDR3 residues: CASSYGGQASNEQYF. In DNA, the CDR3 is TGTGCCAGCAGTTACGGGGGACAGGCGTCCAACGAGCAGTACTTC.

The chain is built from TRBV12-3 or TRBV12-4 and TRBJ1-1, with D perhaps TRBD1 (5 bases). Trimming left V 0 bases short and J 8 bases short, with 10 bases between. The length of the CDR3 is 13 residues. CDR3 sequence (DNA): TGTGCCAGCAGTTTAGCGCGGGCAGGGGAAGCTTTCTTT. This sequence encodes CASSLARAGEAFF.

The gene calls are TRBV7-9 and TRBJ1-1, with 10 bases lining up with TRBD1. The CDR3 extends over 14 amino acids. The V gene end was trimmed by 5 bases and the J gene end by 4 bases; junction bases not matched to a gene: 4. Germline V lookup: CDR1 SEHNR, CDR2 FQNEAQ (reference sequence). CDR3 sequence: CASSGDRGFTEAFF. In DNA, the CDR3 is TGTGCCAGCAGCGGGGACAGGGGATTCACTGAAGCTTTCTTT. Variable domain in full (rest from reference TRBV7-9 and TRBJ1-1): DTGVSQNPRHKITKRGQNVTFRCDPISEHNRLYWYRQTLGQGPEFLTYFQNEAQLEKSRLLSDRFSAERPKGSFSTLEIQRTEQGDSAMYLCASSGDRGFTEAFFGQGTRLTVV.

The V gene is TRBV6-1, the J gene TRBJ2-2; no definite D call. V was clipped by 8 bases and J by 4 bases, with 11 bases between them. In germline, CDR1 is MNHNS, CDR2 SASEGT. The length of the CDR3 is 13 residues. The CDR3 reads CASRYRSTGELFF. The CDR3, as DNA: TGTGCCAGCCGATATAGATCCACCGGGGAGCTGTTTTTT.

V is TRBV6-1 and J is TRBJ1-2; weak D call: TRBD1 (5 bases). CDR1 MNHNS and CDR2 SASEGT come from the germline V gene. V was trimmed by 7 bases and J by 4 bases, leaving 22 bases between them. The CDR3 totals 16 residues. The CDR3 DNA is TGTGCCAGCATCCAAAACCGGGACCCCTGGGTCTATGGCTACACCTTC. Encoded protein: CASIQNRDPWVYGYTF.

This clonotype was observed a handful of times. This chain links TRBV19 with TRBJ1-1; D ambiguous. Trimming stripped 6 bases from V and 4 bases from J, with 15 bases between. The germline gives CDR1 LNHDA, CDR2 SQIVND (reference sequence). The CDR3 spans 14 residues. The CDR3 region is CASRNGLVPTEAFF. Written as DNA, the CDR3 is TGTGCCAGTAGGAATGGACTCGTACCCACTGAAGCTTTCTTT.

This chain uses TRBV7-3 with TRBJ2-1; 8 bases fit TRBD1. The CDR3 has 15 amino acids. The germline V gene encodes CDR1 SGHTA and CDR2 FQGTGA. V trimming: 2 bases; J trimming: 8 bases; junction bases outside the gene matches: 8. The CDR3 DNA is TGTGCCAGCAGCTTAGGACAGGGCTTAATGTATGAGCAGTTCTTC. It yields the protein CASSLGQGLMYEQFF.

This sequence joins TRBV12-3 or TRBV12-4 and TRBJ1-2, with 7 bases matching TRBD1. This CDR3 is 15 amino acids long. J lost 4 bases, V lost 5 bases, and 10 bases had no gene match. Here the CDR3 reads CASSQGGRYGYGYTF. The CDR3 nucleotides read TGTGCCAGCAGTCAAGGGGGCAGGTACGGCTATGGCTACACCTTC.

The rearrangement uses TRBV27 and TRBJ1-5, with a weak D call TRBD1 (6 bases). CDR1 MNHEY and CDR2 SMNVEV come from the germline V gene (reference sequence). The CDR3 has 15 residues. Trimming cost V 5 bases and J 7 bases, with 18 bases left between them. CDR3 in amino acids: CASSVTGTPGQPQHF. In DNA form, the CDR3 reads TGTGCCAGCAGTGTCACAGGGACCCCAGGCCAGCCCCAGCATTTT.

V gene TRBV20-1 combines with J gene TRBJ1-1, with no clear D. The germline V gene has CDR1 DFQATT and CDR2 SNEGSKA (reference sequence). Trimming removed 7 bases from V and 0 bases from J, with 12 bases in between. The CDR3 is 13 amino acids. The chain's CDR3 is CSVTTSMNTEAFF. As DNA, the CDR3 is TGCAGTGTCACGACAAGCATGAACACTGAAGCTTTCTTT.

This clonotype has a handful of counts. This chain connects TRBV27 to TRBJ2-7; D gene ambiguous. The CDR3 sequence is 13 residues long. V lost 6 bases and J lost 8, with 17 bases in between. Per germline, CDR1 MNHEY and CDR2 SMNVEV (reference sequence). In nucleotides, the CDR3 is TGTGCCAGCAGCCCTACGGTGGTTGAGAAGCAGTACTTC. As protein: CASSPTVVEKQYF.

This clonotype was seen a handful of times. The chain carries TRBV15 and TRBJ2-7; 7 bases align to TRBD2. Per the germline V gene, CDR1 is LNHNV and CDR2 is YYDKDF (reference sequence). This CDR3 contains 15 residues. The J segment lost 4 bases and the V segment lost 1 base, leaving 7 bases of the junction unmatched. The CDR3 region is CATSRGGLGRYEQYF. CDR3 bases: TGTGCCACCAGCAGAGGTGGACTAGGGCGTTACGAGCAGTACTTC.

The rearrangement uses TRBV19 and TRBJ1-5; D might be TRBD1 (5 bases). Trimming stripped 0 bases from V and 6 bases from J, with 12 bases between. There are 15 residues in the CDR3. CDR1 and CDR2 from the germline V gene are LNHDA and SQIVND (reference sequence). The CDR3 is CASSIDLGGTQPQHF. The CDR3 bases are TGTGCCAGTAGTATAGACCTCGGGGGGACTCAGCCCCAGCATTTT.

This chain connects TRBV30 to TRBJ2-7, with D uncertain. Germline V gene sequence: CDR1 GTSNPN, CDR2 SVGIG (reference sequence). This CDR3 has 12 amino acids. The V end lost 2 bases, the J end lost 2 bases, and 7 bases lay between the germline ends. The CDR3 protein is CAWSRQTYEQYF. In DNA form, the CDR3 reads TGTGCCTGGAGTCGGCAGACCTACGAGCAGTACTTC.